This is a list of T cell receptor beta chains from one sample in a study of T-cell reconstitution after alpha-beta-depleted transplantation in children. TCRdb re-called the PCR reads with MiXCR, one entry per CDR3 protein. The sample lists around 960,000 distinct CDR3 sequences; about 31% were seen once. The specimen comprised PBMCs, mostly from graft donor cells, sampled 360 days after TCRalphabeta/CD19-depleted stem cell transplant. The receptors shown here come from a boy under two years old who had a stem cell transplant for SCID, so the T cells may come from the graft donor. The CDR3 runs from the conserved cysteine through the conserved F or W. Each record gives: J gene, D gene, clone size, V gene, CDR3 protein, CDR3 DNA. The D gene is left open where the match is weak. A row's size may be missing; if present it is once, few, many or a size class.

TRBJ2-7,.,few,TRBV7-8,CASSALNTYEQYF,TGTGCCAGCAGCGCGCTAAATACTTACGAGCAGTACTTC
TRBJ2-5,TRBD1,.,TRBV5-1,CASSLGTGLFETQYF,TGCGCCAGCAGCTTAGGGACAGGGTTATTCGAGACCCAGTACTTC
TRBJ1-4,.,.,TRBV15,CATSSGTFNEKLFF,TGTGCCACCAGCAGCGGGACTTTTAATGAAAAACTGTTTTTT
TRBJ2-7,.,few,TRBV13,CASSAVSYEQYF,TGTGCCAGCAGCGCTGTATCCTACGAGCAGTACTTC
TRBJ2-7,.,.,TRBV6-5,CASRLTRGDSYEQYF,TGTGCCAGCCGGTTGACTAGAGGGGACTCCTACGAGCAGTACTTC
TRBJ2-1,TRBD2,few,TRBV20-1,CSARVGGGYNEQFF,TGCAGTGCTAGAGTGGGCGGGGGGTACAATGAGCAGTTCTTC
TRBJ2-5,.,few,TRBV20-1,CSARIGQQETQYF,TGCAGTGCTAGAATCGGGCAGCAAGAGACCCAGTACTTC
TRBJ2-1,.,few,TRBV12-3/TRBV12-4,CASSFTPSNEQFF,TGTGCCAGCAGTTTTACGCCCTCCAATGAGCAGTTCTTC
TRBJ2-1,.,many,TRBV7-9,CASSDRQGMFYNEQFF,TGTGCCAGCAGCGACCGGCAGGGAATGTTCTACAATGAGCAGTTCTTC
TRBJ1-4,TRBD1,.,TRBV12-3/TRBV12-4,CASSFWGRQGDSEKLFF,TGTGCCAGCAGTTTTTGGGGGCGACAGGGCGACAGTGAAAAACTGTTTTTT
TRBJ2-7,.,.,TRBV6-5,CASSSVAGFSSYEQYF,TGTGCCAGCAGTTCTGTTGCGGGGTTTAGCTCCTACGAGCAGTACTTC
TRBJ2-3,TRBD2,few,TRBV27,CASWTSGGLVTQYF,TGTGCCAGCTGGACTAGCGGGGGTCTCGTTACGCAGTATTTT
TRBJ2-3,TRBD1,few,TRBV25-1,CASSVYRGLTDTQYF,TGTGCCAGCAGTGTCTACAGGGGGCTCACAGATACGCAGTATTTT
TRBJ2-1,.,.,TRBV5-6,CASSLLEGEQFF,TGTGCCAGCAGCTTGTTGGAGGGTGAGCAGTTCTTC
TRBJ2-5,TRBD1,.,TRBV5-1,CASSQRDSGRETQYF,TGCGCCAGCAGCCAAAGGGACAGTGGAAGGGAGACCCAGTACTTC
TRBJ2-3,.,.,TRBV7-6,CASSLAMGGTASSTDTQYF,TGTGCCAGCAGCTTAGCGATGGGCGGGACAGCAAGTAGCACAGATACGCAGTATTTT
TRBJ2-3,TRBD2,.,TRBV7-2,CASSLALTSGGADTQYF,TGTGCCAGCAGCTTAGCCCTGACTAGCGGGGGGGCAGATACGCAGTATTTT
TRBJ2-7,TRBD2,.,TRBV20-1,CSAEREGLYEQYF,TGCAGCGCCGAAAGGGAGGGGCTCTACGAGCAGTACTTC
TRBJ2-1,TRBD2,.,TRBV5-1,CASSPDVLAGVSNEQFF,TGCGCCAGCAGCCCGGACGTCCTAGCGGGGGTAAGCAATGAGCAGTTCTTC
TRBJ2-1,TRBD2,few,TRBV11-2,CASSPRTSGVFSSYNEQFF,TGTGCCAGCAGCCCCCGGACTAGCGGGGTGTTTAGCTCCTACAATGAGCAGTTCTTC
TRBJ2-7,TRBD2,few,TRBV12-3/TRBV12-4,CASSLGRVGYEQYF,TGTGCCAGCAGTTTGGGGAGGGTAGGCTACGAGCAGTACTTC
TRBJ2-7,TRBD1,many,TRBV9,CASSGLGTGVSEQYF,TGTGCCAGCAGCGGCCTCGGGACAGGGGTATCCGAGCAGTACTTC
TRBJ2-2,TRBD2,.,TRBV3-1,CASSQVLAGGPGELFF,TGTGCCAGCAGCCAAGTCCTAGCGGGGGGGCCCGGGGAGCTGTTTTTT
TRBJ2-4,.,.,TRBV2,CASSEEIPIAKNIQYF,TGTGCCAGCAGTGAAGAGATACCAATAGCCAAAAACATTCAGTACTTC
TRBJ1-2,.,few,TRBV7-8,CASSRLALGYGYTF,TGTGCCAGCAGCAGACTAGCCCTGGGCTATGGCTACACCTTC
TRBJ2-7,TRBD1,.,TRBV7-2,CASSWGTGGVYEQYF,TGTGCCAGCAGCTGGGGGACAGGGGGCGTCTACGAGCAGTACTTC
TRBJ2-7,TRBD2,few,TRBV12-3/TRBV12-4,CASSPGVGTSPSYEQYF,TGTGCCAGCAGTCCGGGGGTAGGGACTAGTCCCTCCTACGAGCAGTACTTC
TRBJ2-3,.,.,TRBV2,CASRPVLDTQYF,TGTGCCAGCAGACCAGTCTTGGATACGCAGTATTTT
TRBJ2-1,TRBD2,.,TRBV20-1,CSARPGGAGGPNEQFF,TGCAGTGCCCGCCCCGGGGGAGCGGGGGGGCCCAATGAGCAGTTCTTC
TRBJ1-5,.,few,TRBV12-3/TRBV12-4,CASTIGGGELNQPQHF,TGTGCCAGCACTATTGGGGGGGGAGAACTCAATCAGCCCCAGCATTTT
TRBJ2-7,.,.,TRBV7-2,CASSLSGGGFYEQYF,TGTGCCAGCAGCTTGTCCGGGGGAGGCTTCTACGAGCAGTACTTC
TRBJ1-1,TRBD1,.,TRBV11-1,CASSPDRGSLNTEAFF,TGTGCCAGCAGCCCAGACAGGGGGAGTCTGAACACTGAAGCTTTCTTT